This TCR beta chain was observed in a study of technical replicates of blood from a handful of donors. This clone appeared once. Libraries were prepared by immunoSEQ multiplex PCR; TCRdb keeps only in-frame clonotypes and omits some of them. The sample consists of 65,000 to 95,000 clones, around 86% of them appearing once. V was pared by 5 bases and J by 5 bases, with 5 bases of the junction left unmatched. CDR3 length: 14 residues. The germline gives CDR1 SGHVS, CDR2 FQNEAQ. The rearrangement joins TRBV7-8 to TRBJ2-5, with TRBD1 matching 10 bases. The clonotype comes from a human donor in good health. Some clones in this sample may be carry-over from other donors' samples. Sequenced input: PBMCs. The CDR3 region is CASSPRTGGETQYF. The CDR3 bases are TGTGCCAGCAGCCCTAGGACAGGGGGGGAGACCCAGTACTTC.